This T cell receptor beta chain was captured in a study of cytomegalovirus exposure and HLA in healthy donors. The primer mix had 60 Vbeta and 13 Jbeta primers. Using immunoSEQ multiplex PCR, the repertoire was profiled, and TCRdb retains in-frame clones only, with some absent. The sample has under 200,000 clones, approximately 81% seen once. General study findings and limits: As was reported, the classifier diagnosed cytomegalovirus status with high specificity and sensitivity. Later on, an analysis tied around 17,000 TCR beta sequences to HLA alleles at 0.05 false discovery rate. In an earlier analysis, in under 700 donors, most V segments appeared productive either ~87% or ~30% of the time.

V was clipped by 5 bases and J by 2 bases, with 13 bases between them. Germline assignment: CDR1 MNHNY and CDR2 SVGAGI (reference sequence). This CDR3 comprises 15 residues. Donors were ostensibly healthy at sampling, although undocumented immune exposures were probable. Concerning this clone: Antigen: not known.

Sequences were obtained from PBMCs. The chain recombines TRBV6-6 with TRBJ1-3, with D hard to call. The TCR sequence derives from a woman in her thirties in good health and CMV-seropositive. CDR3 in DNA: TGTGCCAGCAGTCCCCGTAGAAAAACTGGAAACACCATATATTTT. It translates to CASSPRRKTGNTIYF.